The clone carrying this T cell receptor beta chain was seen a handful of times. The PCR employed 60 Vbeta primers together with 13 Jbeta primers. Some clones are missing from TCRdb's copy, which holds only in-frame ones; the method was immunoSEQ multiplex PCR. The sample contains 97,000 or so clones, approximately 64% of which appear only once. This sample was included in a study of cytomegalovirus exposure and HLA in healthy donors. Material for sequencing was PBMCs. This receptor was taken from a human donor in good health.

CDR3 in amino acids: CASRGATYEQYF. DNA of the CDR3: TGTGCCAGCAGGGGGGCCACCTACGAGCAGTACTTC. This sequence joins TRBV27 and TRBJ2-7, with D perhaps matching TRBD1 (6 bases). Germline loops: CDR1 MNHEY, CDR2 SMNVEV (reference sequence). Trimming left V 6 bases short and J 2 bases short, with 8 bases between. This CDR3 region has 12 residues.